These 14 T cell receptor beta chains came from one sample sequenced in a study of cytomegalovirus exposure and HLA in healthy donors (dated by TCRdb to between 2016 and 2019). The library came from the immunoSEQ multiplex PCR assay. A mixture of 60 forward primers for TCR Vbeta segments and 13 reverse primers for TCR Jbeta segments was used in the multiplex PCR. Held by TCRdb, this immuneACCESS table contains in-frame sequences only and omits some clones. Under half of the omission traces to an unresolved V gene where checked; the cause of the rest is unknown. The sample table lists around 120,000 clones, 80% of them with a count of one. The ten largest clones represent 8% to 9% of the sample. What was sequenced was PBMCs. The receptors here all came from a female donor in good health and CMV-seropositive.

The rearrangement uses TRBV10-2 and TRBJ2-5; 7 bases agree with TRBD1. This CDR3 is built from 14 residues. The junction had 8 bases not matched to a gene; V was cut back by 6 bases and J by 4 bases. Germline V gene sequence: CDR1 WSHSY, CDR2 SAAADI. The CDR3 loop is CASRQGIRRETQYF. The CDR3 region has the DNA TGCGCCAGCAGACAGGGGATAAGGAGAGAGACCCAGTACTTC.

The chain recombines TRBV28 with TRBJ2-1; 7 bases agree with TRBD2. CDR3 length: 17 residues. V was pared by 6 bases and J by 7 bases, with 18 bases of the junction left unmatched. CDR1 is MDHEN and CDR2 is SYDVKM in the germline V gene. CDR3 DNA sequence: TGTGCCAGCAGCCCCGGACTAGTAAGGGGCGCACGAAATGAGCAGTTCTTC. Translating gives CASSPGLVRGARNEQFF.

This clone was recorded a few times. The gene calls are TRBV7-3 and TRBJ2-1; D possibly corresponds to TRBD1 (5 bases). The germline CDR1 and CDR2 sequences are SGHTA and FQGTGA. The V end lost 6 bases, the J end lost 8 bases, and 14 bases lay between the germline ends. CDR3 length equals 13 residues. CDR3 DNA: TGTGCCAGCAGGTTAGCAGGGTCCTATGAGCAGTTCTTC. This encodes CASRLAGSYEQFF.

The DNA for the CDR3 is TGTGCCAGCAGTTGGCCCCAGCGGGGTGAGCAGTACTTC. As protein: CASSWPQRGEQYF. The chain links TRBV25-1 to TRBJ2-7; the match to TRBD2 covers 7 bases. The CDR3 contains 13 residues. Germline CDR1 and CDR2: MGHDK and SYGVNS. After removal of 5 bases from V and 7 bases from J, the junction contained 8 bases not matched to a gene.

J is TRBJ2-1 and V is TRBV19; D may be TRBD2 (5 bases). V lost 3 bases to trimming and J lost 6 bases, with 15 bases between them. The V gene's germline CDR1 is LNHDA and CDR2 SQIVND (reference sequence). The CDR3 is 15 residues long. CDR3 nucleotides: TGTGCCAGTAGTATCCAACTAGTCGGGCTCAATGAGCAGTTCTTC. Translated, it gives CASSIQLVGLNEQFF.

The V gene is TRBV11-2, the J gene TRBJ2-2; unclear D gene. The germline CDR1 and CDR2 sequences are SGHAT and FQNNGV. Trimming shortened V by 5 bases and J by 0 bases, and 10 bases separated the two germline ends. This CDR3 has 15 residues. CDR3 sequence reads: CASSPPRTNTGELFF. The CDR3 DNA is TGTGCCAGCAGCCCCCCTAGGACGAACACCGGGGAGCTGTTTTTT.

This chain links TRBV7-9 with TRBJ2-1, with 9 bases matching TRBD1. This CDR3 spans 18 amino acids. Germline V gene data show CDR1 as SEHNR and CDR2 as FQNEAQ (reference sequence). V dropped 2 bases and J dropped 5; count of bases not matched to a gene: 13. DNA for the CDR3: TGTGCCAGCAGCTTAAGTAACACGGGGGACAGGGAAGACAATGAGCAGTTCTTC. Translating it yields CASSLSNTGDREDNEQFF.

The chain links TRBV7-2 to TRBJ2-5, with 10 bases aligning to TRBD1. CDR3 length: 16 amino acids. The junction had 3 bases not matched to a gene; V was cut back by 1 base and J by 1 base. Germline V CDR1 and CDR2: SGHTA, FQGNSA. CDR3 DNA sequence: TGTGCCAGCAGCTTAGGGGGGACAGGGGCCCAAGAGACCCAGTACTTC. Encoded protein: CASSLGGTGAQETQYF.

This sequence joins TRBV10-1 and TRBJ2-7, with 9 bases fitting TRBD2. The CDR3 loop spans 16 amino acids. V was pared by 0 bases and J by 6 bases, with 9 bases of the junction left unmatched. Looked up from germline, CDR1 is WNHNN and CDR2 is SYGVQD (reference sequence). DNA of the CDR3: TGCGCCAGCAGTGAGTCGCGACAGGGACTAGCAGGCGAGCAGTACTTC. Translation: CASSESRQGLAGEQYF.

V usage is TRBV7-2 and J usage is TRBJ2-5, with a possible D match to TRBD1 (5 bases). CDR1 is SGHTA, CDR2 FQGNSA, per germline. The CDR3 is 13 residues long. Trimming cost V 1 base and J 6 bases, with 9 bases left between them. This CDR3 is CASSLVDIQTQYF. CDR3 DNA: TGTGCCAGCAGCTTAGTGGACATTCAGACCCAGTACTTC.

The V gene is TRBV19, the J gene TRBJ1-3; D unclear. CDR3 length: 12 amino acids. Trimming removed 5 bases at V and 4 bases at J, with 6 bases between. Per germline, CDR1 LNHDA and CDR2 SQIVND (reference sequence). In DNA, the CDR3 is TGTGCCAGTAGTGTACAGGGAAACACCATATATTTT. Translation gives CASSVQGNTIYF. Drawing the rest from reference TRBV19 and TRBJ1-3, the complete variable domain is DGGITQSPKYLFRKEGQNVTLSCEQNLNHDAMYWYRQDPGQGLRLIYYSQIVNDFQKGDIAEGYSVSREKKESFPLTVTSAQKNPTAFYLCASSVQGNTIYFGEGSWLTVV.

CDR3 sequence reads: CTSSPTGTGLNCGGNTIYF. In DNA form, the CDR3 reads TGCACCAGCAGCCCTACCGGGACAGGGCTTAATTGTGGCGGAAACACCATATATTTT. The V gene is TRBV1, the J gene TRBJ1-3; the table's D call of TRBD1 was not tested on the DNA. TRBV1 is termed a pseudogene. This CDR3 has 19 amino acids.

The rearrangement joins TRBV5-4 to TRBJ1-4; 9 nucleotides align to TRBD1. The CDR3 length is 16 residues. The germline V gene encodes CDR1 SGHNT and CDR2 YYREEE (reference sequence). J was trimmed by 8 bases and V by 4 bases; bases with no gene match: 12. In DNA, the CDR3 is TGTGCCAGCAGCGTGGGACAGGGAAGGTTTAACGAAAAACTGTTTTTT. It encodes CASSVGQGRFNEKLFF.

With respect to this clone: Different DNA sequences within this sample yield the same CDR3. V usage is TRBV5-1 and J usage is TRBJ2-2; the D gene is possibly TRBD1 (5 bases). The germline V gene has CDR1 SGHRS and CDR2 YFSETQ. V was trimmed by 3 bases and J by 6 bases, leaving 9 bases between them. CDR3 length: 13 amino acids. The CDR3 region is CASSSQGAGELFF. In DNA, the CDR3 is TGCGCCAGCAGCTCTCAGGGCGCCGGGGAGCTGTTTTTT.